Presented here are 6 T cell receptor beta chains from one specimen sequenced in a study of blood T cell repertoires in COVID-19. Data came from immunoSEQ multiplex PCR; TCRdb stores just in-frame clones and leaves some out. The data show under 60,000 clones, with nearly 80% seen just once and about 25% held by the top ten. The sequenced sample was peripheral blood. These receptors all come from a human donor in a cohort sampled during active COVID-19.

The chain employs TRBV19 and TRBJ2-5; 8 nucleotides agree with TRBD1. CDR3 size: 15 residues. The J segment lost 5 bases and the V segment lost 3 bases, leaving 8 bases of the junction unmatched. CDR1 and CDR2 (germline): LNHDA, SQIVND (reference sequence). CDR3 in amino acids: CASSIPRTGRETQYF. Here the CDR3 DNA reads TGTGCCAGTAGTATCCCGAGGACAGGGCGCGAGACCCAGTACTTC. The full variable domain, rest sourced from reference TRBV19 and TRBJ2-5, is DGGITQSPKYLFRKEGQNVTLSCEQNLNHDAMYWYRQDPGQGLRLIYYSQIVNDFQKGDIAEGYSVSREKKESFPLTVTSAQKNPTAFYLCASSIPRTGRETQYFGPGTRLLVL.

The gene calls are TRBV27 and TRBJ2-2; possible D gene TRBD2, 5 bases. Germline V gene data show CDR1 as MNHEY and CDR2 as SMNVEV (reference sequence). Trimming removed 3 bases from V and 1 base from J, with 6 bases in between. The CDR3 has 14 amino acids. CDR3 sequence (DNA): TGTGCCAGCAGTTTTCGGGGGAACACCGGGGAGCTGTTTTTT. This encodes CASSFRGNTGELFF.

This rearrangement joins TRBV12-3 or TRBV12-4 to TRBJ1-5; D might be TRBD1 (6 bases). This CDR3 is 12 amino acids long. The germline V and J ends were trimmed by 8 bases and 3 bases, with 8 bases remaining between them. DNA for the CDR3: TGTGCCAGCGACAGGTTCAATCAGCCCCAGCATTTT. This gives the protein CASDRFNQPQHF.

This chain joins TRBV6-2 or TRBV6-3 and TRBJ1-1; D remains ambiguous. Germline CDR1 and CDR2: MNHEY and SVGEGT. This CDR3 region has 13 residues. Trimming took off 7 bases at V and 7 bases at J, with 16 bases between the two ends. DNA for the CDR3: TGTGCCAGCACTAACTCCCAGACTGGTGAAGCTTTCTTT. This translates into CASTNSQTGEAFF.

The chain is built from TRBV2 and TRBJ2-2; a weak D match, TRBD1 (5 bases). The germline V and J ends were trimmed by 2 bases and 1 base, with 8 bases remaining between them. Germline CDR1 is SNHLY and CDR2 is FYNNEI. The CDR3 has 15 amino acids. The CDR3 DNA reads as TGTGCCAGCAGTGAATGGCAGGGGAACACCGGGGAGCTGTTTTTT. It yields the protein CASSEWQGNTGELFF.

The chain uses TRBV20-1 and TRBJ1-1; D is unclear. The germline V gene encodes CDR1 DFQATT and CDR2 SNEGSKA (reference sequence). This CDR3 has 11 residues. Trimming left V 8 bases short and J 1 base short, with 8 bases between. CDR3 sequence: CSIRSNTEAFF. The CDR3 nucleotides are TGCAGTATTAGATCGAACACTGAAGCTTTCTTT.